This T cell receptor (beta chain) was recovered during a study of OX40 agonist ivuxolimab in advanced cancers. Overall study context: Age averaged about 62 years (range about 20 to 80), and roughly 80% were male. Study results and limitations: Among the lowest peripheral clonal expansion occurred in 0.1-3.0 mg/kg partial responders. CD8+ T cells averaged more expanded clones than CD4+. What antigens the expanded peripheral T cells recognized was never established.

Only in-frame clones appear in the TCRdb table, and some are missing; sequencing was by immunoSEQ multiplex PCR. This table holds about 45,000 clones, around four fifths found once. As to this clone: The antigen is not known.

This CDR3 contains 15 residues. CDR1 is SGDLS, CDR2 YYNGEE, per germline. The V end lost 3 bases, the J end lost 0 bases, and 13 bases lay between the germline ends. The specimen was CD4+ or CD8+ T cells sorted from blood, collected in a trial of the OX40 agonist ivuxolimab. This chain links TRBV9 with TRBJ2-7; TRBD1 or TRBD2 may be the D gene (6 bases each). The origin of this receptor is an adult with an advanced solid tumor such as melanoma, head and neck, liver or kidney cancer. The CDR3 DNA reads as TGTGCCAGCAGCGCAGGGGACTTGAGCTCCTACGAGCAGTACTTC. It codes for CASSAGDLSSYEQYF.